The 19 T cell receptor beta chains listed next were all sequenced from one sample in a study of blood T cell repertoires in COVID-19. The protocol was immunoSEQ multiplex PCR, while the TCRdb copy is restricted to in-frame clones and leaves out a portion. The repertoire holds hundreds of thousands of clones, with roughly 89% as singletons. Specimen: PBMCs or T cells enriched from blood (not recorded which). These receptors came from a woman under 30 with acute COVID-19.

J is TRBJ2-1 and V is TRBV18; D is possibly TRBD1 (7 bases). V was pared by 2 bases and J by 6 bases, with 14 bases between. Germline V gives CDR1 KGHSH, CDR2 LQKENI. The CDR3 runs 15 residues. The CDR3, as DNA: TGTGCCAGCTCACCAAATGCGGGACAGATCAATGAGCAGTTCTTC. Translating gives CASSPNAGQINEQFF.

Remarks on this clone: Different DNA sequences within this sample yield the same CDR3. In DNA, the CDR3 is TGTGCCAGCAGTCCCCGAGGGCCAGATACGCAGTATTTT. Translating gives CASSPRGPDTQYF. V and J are TRBV27 and TRBJ2-3, with D possibly matching TRBD2 (5 bases). Trimming stripped 5 bases from V and 4 bases from J, with 10 bases between. This CDR3 contains 13 residues. The germline CDR1 and CDR2 sequences are MNHEY and SMNVEV (reference sequence).

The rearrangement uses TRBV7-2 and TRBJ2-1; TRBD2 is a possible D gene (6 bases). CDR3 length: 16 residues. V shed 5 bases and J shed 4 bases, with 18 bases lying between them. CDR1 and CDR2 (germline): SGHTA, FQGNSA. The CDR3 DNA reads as TGTGCCAGCAGCAGACGGGGTGGGGACTCTTACAATGAGCAGTTCTTC. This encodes CASSRRGGDSYNEQFF.

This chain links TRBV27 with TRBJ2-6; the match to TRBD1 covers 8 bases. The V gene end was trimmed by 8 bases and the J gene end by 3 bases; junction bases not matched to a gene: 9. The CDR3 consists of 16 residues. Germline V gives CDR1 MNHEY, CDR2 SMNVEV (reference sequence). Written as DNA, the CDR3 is TGTGCCAGCCGACGGACAGGGACAAGTGGGGCCAACGTCCTGACTTTC. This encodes CASRRTGTSGANVLTF.

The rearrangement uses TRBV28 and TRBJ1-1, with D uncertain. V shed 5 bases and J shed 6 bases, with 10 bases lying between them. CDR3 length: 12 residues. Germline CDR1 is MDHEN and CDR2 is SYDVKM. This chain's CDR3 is CASSRRGAEAFF. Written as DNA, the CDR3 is TGTGCCAGCAGTAGACGAGGCGCTGAAGCTTTCTTT.

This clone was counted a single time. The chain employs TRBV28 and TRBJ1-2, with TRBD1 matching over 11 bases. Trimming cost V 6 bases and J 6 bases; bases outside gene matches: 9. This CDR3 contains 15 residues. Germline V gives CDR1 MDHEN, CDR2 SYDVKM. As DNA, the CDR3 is TGTGCCAGCAGGCTTTATCCGGGACAGGGGGATGGCTACACCTTC. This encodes CASRLYPGQGDGYTF.

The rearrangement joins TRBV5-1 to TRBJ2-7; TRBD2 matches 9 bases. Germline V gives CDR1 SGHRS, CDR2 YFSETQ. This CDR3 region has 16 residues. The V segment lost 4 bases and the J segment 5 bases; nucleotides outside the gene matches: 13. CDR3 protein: CASSHRREGLVDEQYF. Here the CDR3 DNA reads TGCGCCAGCAGCCACCGGCGGGAGGGCCTCGTAGACGAGCAGTACTTC. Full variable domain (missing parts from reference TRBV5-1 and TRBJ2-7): KAGVTQTPRYLIKTRGQQVTLSCSPISGHRSVSWYQQTPGQGLQFLFEYFSETQRNKGNFPGRFSGRQFSNSRSEMNVSTLELGDSALYLCASSHRREGLVDEQYFGPGTRLTVT.

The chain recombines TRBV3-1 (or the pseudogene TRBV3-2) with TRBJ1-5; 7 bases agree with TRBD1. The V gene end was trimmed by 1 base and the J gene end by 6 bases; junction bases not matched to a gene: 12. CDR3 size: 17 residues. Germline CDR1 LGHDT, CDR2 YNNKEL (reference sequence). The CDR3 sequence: CASSQGSGGRLGQPQHF. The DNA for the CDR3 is TGTGCCAGCAGCCAAGGTTCAGGGGGAAGGTTGGGTCAGCCCCAGCATTTT.

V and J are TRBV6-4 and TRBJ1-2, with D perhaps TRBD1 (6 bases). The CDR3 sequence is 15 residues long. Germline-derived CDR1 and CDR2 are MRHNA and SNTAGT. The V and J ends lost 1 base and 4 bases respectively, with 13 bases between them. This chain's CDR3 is CASSDWAGDGYGYTF. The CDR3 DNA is TGTGCCAGCAGTGACTGGGCAGGGGACGGCTATGGCTACACCTTC.

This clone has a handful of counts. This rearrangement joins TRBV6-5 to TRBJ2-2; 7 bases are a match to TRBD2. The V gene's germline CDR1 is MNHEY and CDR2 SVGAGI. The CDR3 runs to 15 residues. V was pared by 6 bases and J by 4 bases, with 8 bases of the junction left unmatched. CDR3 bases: TGTGCCAGCAGCTCCGCGGGGAGGGCCACCGGGGAGCTGTTTTTT. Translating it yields CASSSAGRATGELFF.

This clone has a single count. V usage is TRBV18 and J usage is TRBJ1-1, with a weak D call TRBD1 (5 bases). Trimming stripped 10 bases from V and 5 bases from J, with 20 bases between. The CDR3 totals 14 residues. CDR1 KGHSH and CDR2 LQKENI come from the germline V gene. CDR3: CATSLGHWLTEAFF. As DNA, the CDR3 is TGTGCCACCTCGCTCGGACACTGGCTGACTGAAGCTTTCTTT.

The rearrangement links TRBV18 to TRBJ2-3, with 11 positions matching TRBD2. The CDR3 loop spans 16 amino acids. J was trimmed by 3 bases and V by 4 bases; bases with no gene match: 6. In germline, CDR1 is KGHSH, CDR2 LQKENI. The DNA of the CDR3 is TGTGCCAGCTCACTACTGACTAGCGGGATGACAGATACGCAGTATTTT. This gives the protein CASSLLTSGMTDTQYF.

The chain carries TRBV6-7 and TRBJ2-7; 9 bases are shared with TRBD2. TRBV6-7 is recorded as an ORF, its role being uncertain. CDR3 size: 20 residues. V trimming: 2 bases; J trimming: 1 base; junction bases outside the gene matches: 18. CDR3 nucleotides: TGTGCCAGCAGTTACCCGTGGTCAGGACAGGCGGGGGGGAAGTCCTACGAGCAGTACTTC. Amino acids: CASSYPWSGQAGGKSYEQYF.

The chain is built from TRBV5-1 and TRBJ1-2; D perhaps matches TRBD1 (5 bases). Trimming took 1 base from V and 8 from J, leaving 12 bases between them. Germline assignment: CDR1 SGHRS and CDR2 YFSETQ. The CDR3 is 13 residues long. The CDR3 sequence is CASSLIAGRGYTF. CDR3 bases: TGCGCCAGCAGCTTGATCGCGGGGCGAGGCTACACCTTC.

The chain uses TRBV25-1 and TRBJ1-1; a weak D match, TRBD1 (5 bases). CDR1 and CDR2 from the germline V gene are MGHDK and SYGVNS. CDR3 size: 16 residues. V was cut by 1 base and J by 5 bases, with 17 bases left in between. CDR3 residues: CASSEFPGWGRTEAFF. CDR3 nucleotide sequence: TGTGCCAGCAGTGAATTTCCGGGCTGGGGGAGGACTGAAGCTTTCTTT.

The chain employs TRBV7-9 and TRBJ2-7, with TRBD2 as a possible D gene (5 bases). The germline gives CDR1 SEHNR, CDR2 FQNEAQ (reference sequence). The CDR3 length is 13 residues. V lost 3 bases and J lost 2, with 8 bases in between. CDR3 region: CASSFSETYEQYF. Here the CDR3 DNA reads TGTGCCAGCAGCTTTAGCGAAACCTACGAGCAGTACTTC.

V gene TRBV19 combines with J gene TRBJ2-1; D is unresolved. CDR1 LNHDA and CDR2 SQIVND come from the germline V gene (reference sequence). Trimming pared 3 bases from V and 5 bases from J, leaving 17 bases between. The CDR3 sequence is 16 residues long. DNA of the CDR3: TGTGCCAGTAGTATTTTCGGCGCGCAGGTTGACAATGAGCAGTTCTTC. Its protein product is CASSIFGAQVDNEQFF. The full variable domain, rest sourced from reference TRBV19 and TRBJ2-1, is DGGITQSPKYLFRKEGQNVTLSCEQNLNHDAMYWYRQDPGQGLRLIYYSQIVNDFQKGDIAEGYSVSREKKESFPLTVTSAQKNPTAFYLCASSIFGAQVDNEQFFGPGTRLTVL.

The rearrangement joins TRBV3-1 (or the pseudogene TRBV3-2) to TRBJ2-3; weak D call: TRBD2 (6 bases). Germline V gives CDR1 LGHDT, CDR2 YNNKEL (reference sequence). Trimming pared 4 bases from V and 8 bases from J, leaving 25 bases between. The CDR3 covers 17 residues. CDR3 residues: CASSPFLSGSGRPTQYF. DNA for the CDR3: TGTGCCAGCAGCCCTTTCTTGTCCGGGAGTGGTCGTCCTACGCAGTATTTT.

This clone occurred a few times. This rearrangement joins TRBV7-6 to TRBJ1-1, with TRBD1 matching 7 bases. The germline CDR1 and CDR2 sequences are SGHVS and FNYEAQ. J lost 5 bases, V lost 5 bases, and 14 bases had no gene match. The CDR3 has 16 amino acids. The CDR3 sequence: CASSHSVRQGRTEAFF. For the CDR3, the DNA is TGTGCCAGCAGCCACTCCGTCAGACAGGGAAGAACTGAAGCTTTCTTT.